The next 2 T cell receptor beta chains were all read from a single sample in a study of vaccination and CD4 T cells after COVID-19. Described treatment: approximately 11-day PBMC culture with coronavirus spike peptide pools or control peptides (ViraFEST assay). Samples of CD4+ T cells were obtained from the unexposed donor before the COVID-19 pandemic (2011-2018). For these receptors, no antigen is known. Oncomine TCR Beta short-read sequencing was applied to DNA from cultured CD4+ T cells. Each CDR3 protein is one row after TCRdb ran MiXCR on the PCR reads. This table holds 7,600 or so distinct CDR3 sequences, 35% to 40% found once. Sequenced sample: CD4+ T cells from blood, cultured in vitro. These receptors originate from a human donor in good health.

This clonotype was counted between two and nine times. The DNA of the CDR3 is TGCAGTGCTCTTTCTGGACAGAGCCTCATGAAGCCCCAGCATTTT. Protein product: CSALSGQSLMKPQHF. V gene TRBV20-1 combines with J gene TRBJ1-5, with D maybe TRBD1 (6 bases). Germline CDR1 and CDR2: DFQATT and SNEGSKA (reference sequence). Trimming removed 5 bases from V and 8 bases from J, with 22 bases in between. This CDR3 region has 15 residues.

There are a few counts of this clonotype. The chain employs TRBV7-2 and TRBJ1-1; 9 nucleotides align to TRBD1. CDR1 and CDR2 from the germline V gene are SGHTA and FQGNSA. The ends lost 1 base at V and 5 bases at J; junction bases unmatched: 11. The CDR3 runs 17 residues. CDR3 residues: CASSLGGTGLRWTEAFF. DNA of the CDR3: TGTGCCAGCAGCTTAGGTGGGACAGGGTTACGGTGGACTGAAGCTTTCTTT.